The present T cell receptor beta chain was sequenced within a study of cytomegalovirus exposure and HLA in healthy donors. Study conclusions and caveats: Later on, a genetic analysis was performed. It linked a missense variant in DCLRE1C with V- and J-gene trimming of TCR beta. The authors listed around 150 TCR beta chains as cytomegalovirus-associated. Several of the most significant clusters appeared, in a later analysis, to be linked to common viral pathogens.

A word on this clone: Antigen: not known.

It was with 60 Vbeta and 13 Jbeta primers that the PCR ran. Libraries were prepared by immunoSEQ multiplex PCR; TCRdb keeps only in-frame clonotypes and omits some of them. The table lists some 160,000 clones, around 83% of them singletons. CDR1 and CDR2 from the germline V gene are MDHEN and SYDVKM. The V and J ends lost 3 bases and 6 bases, in that order; junction bases with no gene match: 7. This CDR3 region has 16 residues. The chain employs TRBV28 and TRBJ1-5; 11 positions match TRBD1. The material sequenced was PBMCs. This TCR was recovered from a male donor in good health and CMV-seropositive. CDR3: CASSFFRTGGGQPQHF. The CDR3 DNA reads TGTGCCAGCAGTTTCTTTCGGACAGGGGGCGGTCAGCCCCAGCATTTT. Variable domain in full (rest from reference TRBV28 and TRBJ1-5): DVKVTQSSRYLVKRTGEKVFLECVQDMDHENMFWYRQDPGLGLRLIYFSYDVKMKEKGDIPEGYSVSREKKERFSLILESASTNQTSMYLCASSFFRTGGGQPQHFGDGTRLSIL.